The 15 T cell receptor beta chains below were found in one sample sequenced in a study of cytomegalovirus exposure and HLA in healthy donors (dated by TCRdb to the late 2010s). Preparation of the library involved the immunoSEQ multiplex PCR assay. A mixture of 60 forward primers for TCR Vbeta segments and 13 reverse primers for TCR Jbeta segments was used in the multiplex PCR. The table was pulled from immuneACCESS by TCRdb, which kept in-frame rearrangements only. Such tables lose some clones; where checked, under half of the loss comes from unresolved V genes, and the rest has no known cause. Recorded for this sample are over 90,000 clones; 60% to 70% of them occurred a single time. Around 3.5% of the sample lies in the top ten. The sample consisted of PBMCs. These receptors were collected from a woman aged 45 to 65 in good health and CMV-seronegative.

In nucleotides, the CDR3 is TGTGCCAGCAGCTTGGATGGGGGGATGGGCACAGATACGCAGTATTTT. This sequence encodes CASSLDGGMGTDTQYF. The V and J genes are TRBV5-6 and TRBJ2-3; a weak D match, TRBD2 (6 bases). The CDR3 covers 16 residues. The V end lost 0 bases, the J end lost 1 base, and 12 bases lay between the germline ends. The germline V gene encodes CDR1 SGHDT and CDR2 YYEEEE.

The rearrangement joins TRBV10-2 to TRBJ2-7; 12 bases fit TRBD2. The CDR3 spans 17 residues. With V trimmed by 1 base and J by 5 bases, 9 bases remained unmatched. The germline V gene has CDR1 WSHSY and CDR2 SAAADI. The CDR3 bases are TGCGCCAGCAGTGAGTTGCGACTAGCGGGAGAAACCCACGAGCAGTACTTC. Protein product: CASSELRLAGETHEQYF.

The chain recombines TRBV28 with TRBJ2-3; 9 bases agree with TRBD2. V lost 3 bases to trimming and J lost 4 bases; unmatched junction nucleotides: 11. Looked up from germline, CDR1 is MDHEN and CDR2 is SYDVKM. The CDR3 has 17 amino acids. The CDR3 reads CASSFLFSGRRSDTQYF. The CDR3, as DNA: TGTGCCAGCAGTTTCCTGTTTAGCGGGAGACGCTCAGATACGCAGTATTTT.

The chain joins TRBV18 to TRBJ1-6; D is unresolved. From germline, CDR1 is KGHSH and CDR2 LQKENI. The CDR3 runs 15 residues. V lost 3 bases and J lost 7, with 13 bases in between. CDR3 residues: CASSPPGTLNSPLHF. In DNA form, the CDR3 reads TGTGCCAGCTCACCTCCGGGAACCCTCAATTCACCCCTCCACTTT. The variable domain in full, completed from reference TRBV18 and TRBJ1-6, reads NAGVMQNPRHLVRRRGQEARLRCSPMKGHSHVYWYRQLPEEGLKFMVYLQKENIIDESGMPKERFSAEFPKEGPSILRIQQVVRGDSAAYFCASSPPGTLNSPLHFGNGTRLTVT.

The chain combines TRBV9 with TRBJ2-2, with 10 nucleotides matching TRBD2. J was trimmed by 4 bases and V by 2 bases; bases with no gene match: 11. The CDR3 extends over 18 amino acids. Germline values: CDR1 SGDLS, CDR2 YYNGEE. CDR3 sequence: CASSVSTSGKVSTGELFF. CDR3 sequence (DNA): TGTGCCAGCAGCGTGTCCACTAGCGGGAAAGTCAGCACCGGGGAGCTGTTTTTT.

This chain uses TRBV6-5 with TRBJ2-5, with a weak D call TRBD1 (6 bases). The CDR3 spans 15 residues. CDR1 and CDR2 from the germline V gene are MNHEY and SVGAGI. Between the trimmed V and J ends, which lost 5 bases and 4 bases, there was a span of 17 bases. CDR3 DNA sequence: TGTGCCAGCAGTCGGTCAGGGGTAGGTGGAGAGACCCAGTACTTC. Translated: CASSRSGVGGETQYF.

This chain joins TRBV6-5 and TRBJ2-3; 7 nucleotides align to TRBD2. The CDR3 has 14 amino acids. Germline V gene sequence: CDR1 MNHEY, CDR2 SVGAGI. V shed 0 bases, J shed 11 bases, and the junction held 8 bases outside the gene matches. CDR3 amino acids: CASSYSKYGGVQYF. The CDR3 bases are TGTGCCAGCAGTTACTCGAAATATGGGGGGGTGCAGTATTTT.

The chain uses TRBV10-3 and TRBJ2-7, with 8 nucleotides matching TRBD2. The germline V gene has CDR1 ENHRY and CDR2 SYGVKD. The V and J ends lost 4 bases and 7 bases, in that order; junction bases with no gene match: 9. This CDR3 contains 14 residues. Here the CDR3 reads CAISATSGAFEQYF. DNA for the CDR3: TGTGCCATCAGTGCTACTAGCGGAGCTTTTGAGCAGTACTTC.

This clone was observed a few times. The V gene is TRBV12-5, the J gene TRBJ2-5, with TRBD1 matching 7 bases. The CDR3 covers 15 residues. J gave up 3 bases and V 3 bases, and 7 bases lay outside the gene matches. In germline, CDR1 is LGHNT, CDR2 FRNRAP. The CDR3 region is CASGFLGQRKETQYF. For the CDR3, the DNA is TGTGCTAGTGGTTTCTTGGGACAGAGGAAAGAGACCCAGTACTTC.

The J gene is TRBJ2-7, the V gene TRBV18, with a weak D call TRBD1 (5 bases). With 2 bases removed from V and 0 bases from J, the gap between germline ends came to 11 bases. Germline V lookup: CDR1 KGHSH, CDR2 LQKENI. The CDR3 has 15 amino acids. The CDR3 loop is CASSPGAQSSYEQYF. In nucleotides, the CDR3 is TGTGCCAGCTCACCAGGGGCCCAGAGCTCCTACGAGCAGTACTTC.

J is TRBJ2-1 and V is TRBV7-2; 10 nucleotides match TRBD2. CDR1 is SGHTA, CDR2 FQGNSA, per germline. The V and J ends lost 7 bases and 4 bases, in that order; junction bases with no gene match: 16. The CDR3 is 18 residues long. In nucleotides, the CDR3 is TGTGCCAGCAACACCCATCGTTTAGCGGGAGGAGGGTACAATGAGCAGTTCTTC. It codes for CASNTHRLAGGGYNEQFF. The full variable domain, with the rest looked up from reference TRBV7-2 and TRBJ2-1, is GAGVSQSPSNKVTEKGKDVELRCDPISGHTALYWYRQSLGQGLEFLIYFQGNSAPDKSGLPSDRFSAERTGGSVSTLTIQRTQQEDSAVYLCASNTHRLAGGGYNEQFFGPGTRLTVL.

This chain connects TRBV27 to TRBJ2-1, with 8 bases lining up with TRBD2. Looked up from germline, CDR1 is MNHEY and CDR2 is SMNVEV (reference sequence). The CDR3 loop spans 15 amino acids. Losses at the gene ends were 2 bases for V and 6 bases for J; bases not matched to a gene: 6. CDR3 protein: CASSLQGLGSNEQFF. In DNA, the CDR3 is TGTGCCAGCAGTTTACAGGGACTAGGTTCCAATGAGCAGTTCTTC.

There are a few counts of this clone. This chain connects TRBV5-6 to TRBJ2-7; 14 bases line up with TRBD2. CDR1 is SGHDT and CDR2 is YYEEEE in the germline V gene. CDR3 length equals 15 residues. V lost 0 bases, J lost 6 bases, and 2 bases stayed unmatched. For the CDR3, the DNA is TGTGCCAGCAGCTTGGCCGGACTAGCGGGGGGCGAGCAGTACTTC. It encodes CASSLAGLAGGEQYF.

This clone has only a few counts. V is TRBV5-1 and J is TRBJ2-1; 7 nucleotides agree with TRBD2. In germline, CDR1 is SGHRS, CDR2 YFSETQ. J lost 8 bases, V lost 4 bases, and 9 bases had no gene match. CDR3 size: 14 residues. The CDR3 DNA follows: TGCGCCAGCAGCCTGCGGGAGAGGGGTGATGAGCAGTTCTTC. Its protein product is CASSLRERGDEQFF.

This clone was counted between two and nine times. The J gene is TRBJ2-7, the V gene TRBV5-1; D is ambiguous. CDR1 SGHRS and CDR2 YFSETQ come from the germline V gene. V lost 0 bases to trimming and J lost 2 bases, with 9 bases between them. The length of the CDR3 is 14 residues. The CDR3 DNA reads TGCGCCAGCAGCTTGGGTGACAAAACCTACGAGCAGTACTTC. It is translated as CASSLGDKTYEQYF.